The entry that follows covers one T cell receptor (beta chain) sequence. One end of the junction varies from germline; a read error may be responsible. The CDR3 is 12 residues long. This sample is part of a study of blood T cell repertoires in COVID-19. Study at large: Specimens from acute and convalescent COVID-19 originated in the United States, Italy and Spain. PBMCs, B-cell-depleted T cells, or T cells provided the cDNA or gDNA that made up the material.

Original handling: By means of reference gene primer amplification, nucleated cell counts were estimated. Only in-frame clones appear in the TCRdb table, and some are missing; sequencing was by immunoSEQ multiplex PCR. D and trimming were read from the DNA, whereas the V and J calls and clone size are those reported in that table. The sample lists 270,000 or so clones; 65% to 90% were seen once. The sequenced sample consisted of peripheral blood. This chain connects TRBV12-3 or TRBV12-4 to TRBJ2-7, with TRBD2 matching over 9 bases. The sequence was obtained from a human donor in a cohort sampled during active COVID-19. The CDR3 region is CASSPGATSGFF. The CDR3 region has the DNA TGTGCCAGCAGTCCTGGGGCGACTAGCGGCTTCTTC.